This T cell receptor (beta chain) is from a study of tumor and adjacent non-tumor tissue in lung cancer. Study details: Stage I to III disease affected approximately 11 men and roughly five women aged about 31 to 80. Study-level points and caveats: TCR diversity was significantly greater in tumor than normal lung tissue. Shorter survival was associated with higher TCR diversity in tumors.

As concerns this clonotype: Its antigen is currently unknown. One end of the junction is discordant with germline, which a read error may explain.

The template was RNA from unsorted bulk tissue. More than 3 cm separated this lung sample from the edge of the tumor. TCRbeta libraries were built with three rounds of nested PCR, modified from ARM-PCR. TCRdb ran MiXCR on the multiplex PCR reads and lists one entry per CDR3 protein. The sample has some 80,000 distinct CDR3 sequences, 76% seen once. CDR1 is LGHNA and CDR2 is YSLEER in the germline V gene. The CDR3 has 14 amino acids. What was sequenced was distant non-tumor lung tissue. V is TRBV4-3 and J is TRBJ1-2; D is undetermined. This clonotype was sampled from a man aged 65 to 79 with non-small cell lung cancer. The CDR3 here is CTSIQDVDGDGHTF. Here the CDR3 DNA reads TGCACCAGCATCCAAGATGTGGACGGAGATGGCCACACCTTC.